Below, one T cell receptor beta chain is given with its context. Source study methods: Reference gene primers were amplified, and this amplification served to estimate nucleated cell counts. Generated by immunoSEQ multiplex PCR, the TCRdb table keeps only in-frame clones and is missing some. For V, J and clone size, that table is used; D and trimming come from the DNA. Of 300,000 to 400,000 clones in the sample, approximately 82% were seen once. These data belong to a study of blood T cell repertoires in COVID-19. Study overall: COVID-19 samples from acute and convalescent phases originated in the United States, Italy and Spain. Sources were T cells, B-cell-depleted T cells, or PBMCs; the material itself was cDNA or gDNA.

There are 19 residues in the CDR3. CDR1 is LNHDA, CDR2 SQIVND, per germline (reference sequence). Germline trimming cut 4 bases from V and 0 bases from J; bases unmatched to any gene: 8. Source material: peripheral blood. This sequence was found in a man younger than 40 with active or convalescent COVID-19. V is TRBV19 and J is TRBJ2-2; TRBD2 agrees at 13 bases. Here the CDR3 DNA reads TGTGCCAGTAGTACCCTACGGACTAGCGGGGGCGCGAACACCGGGGAGCTGTTTTTT. This codes for CASSTLRTSGGANTGELFF.